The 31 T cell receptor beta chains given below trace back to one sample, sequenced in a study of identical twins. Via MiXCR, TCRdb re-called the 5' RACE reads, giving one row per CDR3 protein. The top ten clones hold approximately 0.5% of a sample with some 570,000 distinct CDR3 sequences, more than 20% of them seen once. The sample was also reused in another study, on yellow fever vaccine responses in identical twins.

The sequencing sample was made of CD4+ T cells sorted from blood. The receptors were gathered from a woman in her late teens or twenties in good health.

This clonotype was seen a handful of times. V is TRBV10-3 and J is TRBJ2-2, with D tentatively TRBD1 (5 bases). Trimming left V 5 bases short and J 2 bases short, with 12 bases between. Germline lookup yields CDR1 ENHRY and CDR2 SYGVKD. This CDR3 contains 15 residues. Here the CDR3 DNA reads TGTGCCATCAGTACAGGTTACCAAAACACCGGGGAGCTGTTTTTT. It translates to CAISTGYQNTGELFF.

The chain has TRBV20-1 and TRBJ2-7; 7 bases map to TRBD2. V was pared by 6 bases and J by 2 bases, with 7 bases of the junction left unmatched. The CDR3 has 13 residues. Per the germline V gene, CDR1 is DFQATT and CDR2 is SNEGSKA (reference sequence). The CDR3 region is CSAQKGGPYEQYV. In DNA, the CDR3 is TGCAGTGCCCAAAAGGGAGGGCCCTACGAGCAGTACGTC.

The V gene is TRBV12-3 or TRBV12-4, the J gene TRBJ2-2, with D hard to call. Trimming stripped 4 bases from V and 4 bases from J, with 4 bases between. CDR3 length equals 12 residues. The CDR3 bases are TGTGCCAGCAGTTGGCTCACCGGGGAGCTGTTTTTT. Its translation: CASSWLTGELFF.

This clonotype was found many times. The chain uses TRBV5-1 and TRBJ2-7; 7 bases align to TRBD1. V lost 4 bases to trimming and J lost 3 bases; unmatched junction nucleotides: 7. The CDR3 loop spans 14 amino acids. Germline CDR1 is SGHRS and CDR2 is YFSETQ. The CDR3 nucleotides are TGCGCCAGCAGCAACACCGGGACAGACTACGAGCAGTACTTC. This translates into CASSNTGTDYEQYF.

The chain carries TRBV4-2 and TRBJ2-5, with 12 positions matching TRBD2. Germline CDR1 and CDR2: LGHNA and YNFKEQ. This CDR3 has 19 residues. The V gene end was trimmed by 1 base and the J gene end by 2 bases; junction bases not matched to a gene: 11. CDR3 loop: CASSQVSFAGTSGQETQYF. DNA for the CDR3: TGTGCCAGCAGCCAAGTTTCTTTTGCCGGGACTAGCGGGCAAGAGACCCAGTACTTC.

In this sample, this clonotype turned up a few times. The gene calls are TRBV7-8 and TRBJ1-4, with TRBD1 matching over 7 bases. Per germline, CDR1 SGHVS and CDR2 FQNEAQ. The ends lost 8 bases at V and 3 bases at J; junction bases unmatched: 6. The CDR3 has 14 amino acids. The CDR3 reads CASGEGQPNEKLFF. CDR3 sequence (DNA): TGTGCCAGCGGAGAGGGACAGCCTAATGAAAAACTGTTTTTT.

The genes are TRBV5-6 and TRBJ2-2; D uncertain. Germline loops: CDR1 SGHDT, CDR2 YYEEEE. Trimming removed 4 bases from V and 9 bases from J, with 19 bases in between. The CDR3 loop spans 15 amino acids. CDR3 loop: CASSPDGFPDRELFF. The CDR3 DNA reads TGTGCCAGCAGCCCCGATGGGTTTCCTGACCGGGAGCTGTTTTTT.

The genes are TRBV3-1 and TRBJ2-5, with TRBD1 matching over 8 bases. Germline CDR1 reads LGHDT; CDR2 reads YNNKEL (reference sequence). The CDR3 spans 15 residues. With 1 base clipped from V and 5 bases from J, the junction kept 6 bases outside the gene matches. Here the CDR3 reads CASSQVTGVFETQYF. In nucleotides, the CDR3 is TGTGCCAGCAGCCAAGTGACAGGGGTGTTCGAGACCCAGTACTTC.

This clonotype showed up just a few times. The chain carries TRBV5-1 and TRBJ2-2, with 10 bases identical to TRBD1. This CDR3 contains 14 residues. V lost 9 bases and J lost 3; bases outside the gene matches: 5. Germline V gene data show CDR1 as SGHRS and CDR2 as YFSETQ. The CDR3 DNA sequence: TGCGCCACCCGGACAGGGGGAGACACCGGGGAGCTGTTTTTT. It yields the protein CATRTGGDTGELFF.

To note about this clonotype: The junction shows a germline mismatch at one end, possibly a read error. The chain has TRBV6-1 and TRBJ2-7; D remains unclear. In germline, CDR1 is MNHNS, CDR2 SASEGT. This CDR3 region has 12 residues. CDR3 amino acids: CASSDVRYEQSF. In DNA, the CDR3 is TGTGCCAGCAGTGACGTGAGGTACGAGCAGTCCTTC.

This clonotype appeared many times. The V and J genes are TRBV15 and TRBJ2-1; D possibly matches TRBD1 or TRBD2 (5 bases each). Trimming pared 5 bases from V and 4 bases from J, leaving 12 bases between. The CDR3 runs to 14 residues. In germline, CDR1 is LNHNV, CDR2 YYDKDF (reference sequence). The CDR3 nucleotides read TGTGCCACCAGCGGGACCTTCGGGTACAATGAGCAGTTCTTC. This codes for CATSGTFGYNEQFF.

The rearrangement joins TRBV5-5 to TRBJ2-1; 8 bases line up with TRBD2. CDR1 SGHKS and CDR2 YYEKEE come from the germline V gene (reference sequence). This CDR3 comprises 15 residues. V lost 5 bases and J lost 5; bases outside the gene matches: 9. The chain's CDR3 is CASSSPAGVNNEQFF. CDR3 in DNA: TGTGCCAGCAGTTCCCCAGCGGGAGTGAACAATGAGCAGTTCTTC.

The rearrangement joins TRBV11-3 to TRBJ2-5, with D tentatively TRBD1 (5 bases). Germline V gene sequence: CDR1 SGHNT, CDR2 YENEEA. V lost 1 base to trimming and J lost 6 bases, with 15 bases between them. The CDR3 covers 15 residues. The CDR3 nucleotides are TGTGCCAGCAGCTTAGGGCTGGGGCCTGGGAAGACCCAGTACTTC. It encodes CASSLGLGPGKTQYF.

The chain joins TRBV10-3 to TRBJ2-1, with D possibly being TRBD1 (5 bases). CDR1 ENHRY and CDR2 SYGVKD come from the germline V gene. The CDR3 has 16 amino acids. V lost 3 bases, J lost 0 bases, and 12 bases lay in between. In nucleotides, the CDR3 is TGTGCCATCAGTGATGGGTGGACAAGCTCCTACAATGAGCAGTTCTTC. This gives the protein CAISDGWTSSYNEQFF.

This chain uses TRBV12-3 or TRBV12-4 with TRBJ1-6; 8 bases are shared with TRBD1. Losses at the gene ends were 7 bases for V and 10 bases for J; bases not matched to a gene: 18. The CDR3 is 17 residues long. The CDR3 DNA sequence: TGTGCCAGCATCACCGCCTGGTGGACAGGGACTTGGTCACCCCTCCACTTT. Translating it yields CASITAWWTGTWSPLHF.

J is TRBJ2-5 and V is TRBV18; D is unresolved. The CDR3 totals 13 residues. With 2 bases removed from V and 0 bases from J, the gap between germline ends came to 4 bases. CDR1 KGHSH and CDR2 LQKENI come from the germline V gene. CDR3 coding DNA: TGTGCCAGCTCACCAACGAACCAAGAGACCCAGTACTTC. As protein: CASSPTNQETQYF.

The CDR3 coding sequence is TGTGCCACCAGTGATCAGGATCAGCCCCAGCATTTT. This translates into CATSDQDQPQHF. The chain employs TRBV24-1 and TRBJ1-5; D uncertain. This CDR3 has 12 amino acids. From germline, CDR1 is KGHDR and CDR2 SFDVKD. Trimming shortened V by 3 bases and J by 5 bases, and 4 bases separated the two germline ends.

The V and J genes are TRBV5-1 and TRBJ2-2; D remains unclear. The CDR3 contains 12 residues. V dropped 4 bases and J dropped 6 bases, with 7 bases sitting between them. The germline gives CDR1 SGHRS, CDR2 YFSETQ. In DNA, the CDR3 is TGCGCCAGCAGCGAAGCTTCCGGGGAGCTGTTTTTT. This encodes CASSEASGELFF.

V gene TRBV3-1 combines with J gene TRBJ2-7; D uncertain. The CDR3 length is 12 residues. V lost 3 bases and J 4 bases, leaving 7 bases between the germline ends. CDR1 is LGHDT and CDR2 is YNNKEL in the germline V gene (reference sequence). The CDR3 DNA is TGTGCCAGCAGCCATGGGTTATACGAGCAGTACTTC. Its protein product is CASSHGLYEQYF.

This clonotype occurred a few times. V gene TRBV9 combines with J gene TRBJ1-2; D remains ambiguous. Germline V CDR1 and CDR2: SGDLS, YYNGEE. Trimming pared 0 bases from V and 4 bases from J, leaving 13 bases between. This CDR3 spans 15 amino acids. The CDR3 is CASSVDILWVYGYTF. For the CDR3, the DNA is TGTGCCAGCAGCGTAGACATCCTTTGGGTCTATGGCTACACCTTC. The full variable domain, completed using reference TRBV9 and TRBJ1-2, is DSGVTQTPKHLITATGQRVTLRCSPRSGDLSVYWYQQSLDQGLQFLIQYYNGEERAKGNILERFSAQQFPDLHSELNLSSLELGDSALYFCASSVDILWVYGYTFGSGTRLTVV.

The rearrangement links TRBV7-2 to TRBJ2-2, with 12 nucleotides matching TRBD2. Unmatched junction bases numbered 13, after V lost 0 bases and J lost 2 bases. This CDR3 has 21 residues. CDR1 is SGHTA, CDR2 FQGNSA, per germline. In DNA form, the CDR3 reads TGTGCCAGCAGCTTAGCGGTTTTTGCTAGCGGGAGGGCTGGCAACACCGGGGAGCTGTTTTTT. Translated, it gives CASSLAVFASGRAGNTGELFF. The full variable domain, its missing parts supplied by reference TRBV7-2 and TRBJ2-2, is GAGVSQSPSNKVTEKGKDVELRCDPISGHTALYWYRQSLGQGLEFLIYFQGNSAPDKSGLPSDRFSAERTGGSVSTLTIQRTQQEDSAVYLCASSLAVFASGRAGNTGELFFGEGSRLTVL.

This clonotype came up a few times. The CDR3 here is CASSFGTSRETQYF. In nucleotides, the CDR3 is TGTGCCAGCAGTTTCGGGACTAGCCGGGAGACCCAGTACTTC. The chain recombines TRBV6-5 with TRBJ2-5, with 9 bases matching TRBD2. J gave up 5 bases and V 4 bases, and 5 bases lay outside the gene matches. CDR3 size: 14 residues. The germline CDR1 and CDR2 sequences are MNHEY and SVGAGI.

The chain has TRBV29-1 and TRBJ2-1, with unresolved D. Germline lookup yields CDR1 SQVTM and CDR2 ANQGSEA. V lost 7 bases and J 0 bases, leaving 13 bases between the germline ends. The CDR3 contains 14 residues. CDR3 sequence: CSARVGPSYNEQFF. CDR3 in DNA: TGCAGCGCCCGTGTAGGGCCCTCCTACAATGAGCAGTTCTTC.

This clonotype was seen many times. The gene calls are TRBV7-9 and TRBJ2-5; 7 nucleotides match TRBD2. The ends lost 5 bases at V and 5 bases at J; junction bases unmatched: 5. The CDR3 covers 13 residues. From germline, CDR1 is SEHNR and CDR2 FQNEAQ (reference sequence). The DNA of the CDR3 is TGTGCCAGCAGCCTAGGGACTACGGAGACCCAGTACTTC. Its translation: CASSLGTTETQYF.

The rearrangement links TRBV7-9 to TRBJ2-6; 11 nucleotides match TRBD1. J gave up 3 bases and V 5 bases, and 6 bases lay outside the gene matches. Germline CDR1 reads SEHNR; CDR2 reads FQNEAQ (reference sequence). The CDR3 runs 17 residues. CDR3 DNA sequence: TGTGCCAGCAGCCGGGGACAGGGGGTTTTTGGGGCCAACGTCCTGACTTTC. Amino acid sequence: CASSRGQGVFGANVLTF.

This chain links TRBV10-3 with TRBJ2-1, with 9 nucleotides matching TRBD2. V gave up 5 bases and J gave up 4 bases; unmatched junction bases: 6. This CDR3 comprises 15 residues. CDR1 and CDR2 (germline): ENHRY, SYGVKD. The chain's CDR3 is CAISLTSGLYNEQFF. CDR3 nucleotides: TGTGCCATCAGTCTTACTAGCGGGTTATACAATGAGCAGTTCTTC.

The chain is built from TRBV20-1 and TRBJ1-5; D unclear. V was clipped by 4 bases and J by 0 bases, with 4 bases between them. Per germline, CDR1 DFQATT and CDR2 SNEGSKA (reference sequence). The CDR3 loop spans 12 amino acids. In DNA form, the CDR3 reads TGCAGTGCTAAAGGTAGCAATCAGCCCCAGCATTTT. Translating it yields CSAKGSNQPQHF.

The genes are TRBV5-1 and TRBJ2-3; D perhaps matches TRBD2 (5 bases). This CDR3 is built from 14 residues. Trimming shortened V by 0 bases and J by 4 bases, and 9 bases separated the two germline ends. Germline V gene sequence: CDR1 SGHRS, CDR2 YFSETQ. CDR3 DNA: TGCGCCAGCAGCTTGGGAGCTAGCCCAGATACGCAGTATTTT. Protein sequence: CASSLGASPDTQYF.

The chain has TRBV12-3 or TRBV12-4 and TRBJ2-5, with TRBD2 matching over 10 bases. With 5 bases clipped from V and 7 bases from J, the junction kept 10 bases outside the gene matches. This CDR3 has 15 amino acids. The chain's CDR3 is CASSRASGGFVTQYF. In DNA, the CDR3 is TGTGCCAGCAGTCGAGCTAGCGGGGGCTTTGTGACCCAGTACTTC.

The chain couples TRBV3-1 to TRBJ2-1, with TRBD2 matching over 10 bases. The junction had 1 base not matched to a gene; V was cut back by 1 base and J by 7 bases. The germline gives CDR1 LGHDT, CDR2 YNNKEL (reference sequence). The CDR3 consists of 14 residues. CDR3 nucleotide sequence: TGTGCCAGCAGCCAAGGGACTAGCGGAAATGAGCAGTTCTTC. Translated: CASSQGTSGNEQFF.

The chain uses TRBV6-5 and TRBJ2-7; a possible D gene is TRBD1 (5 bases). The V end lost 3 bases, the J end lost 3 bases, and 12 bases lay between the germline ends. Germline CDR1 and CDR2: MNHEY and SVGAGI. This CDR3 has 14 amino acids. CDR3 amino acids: CASSYVPGNYEQYF. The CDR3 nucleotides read TGTGCCAGCAGTTATGTCCCAGGGAACTACGAGCAGTACTTC.